These 8 T cell receptor beta chains were sequenced from one sample in a study of blood T cell repertoires in COVID-19. The table came from immunoSEQ multiplex PCR; TCRdb's copy has only in-frame clones and leaves some out. The sample carries around 140,000 clones, around 84% recorded once. Input material: peripheral blood. The receptors were gathered from a man in his sixties with active or convalescent COVID-19.

This sequence joins TRBV9 and TRBJ1-1, with TRBD1 matching over 8 bases. Germline V gene lookup returns CDR1 SGDLS and CDR2 YYNGEE. This CDR3 is 16 amino acids long. V shed 0 bases, J shed 7 bases, and the junction held 11 bases outside the gene matches. For the CDR3, the DNA is TGTGCCAGCAGCGTAGGGCAGGGGGCGCTTAAAAATGAAGCTTTCTTT. Its protein product is CASSVGQGALKNEAFF.

The rearrangement links TRBV11-3 to TRBJ2-2; possibly TRBD1 for D (6 bases). The CDR3 runs to 14 residues. Looked up from germline, CDR1 is SGHNT and CDR2 is YENEEA. Trimming took 6 bases from V and 5 from J, leaving 13 bases between them. CDR3 region: CASRDRPSTGELFF. In DNA form, the CDR3 reads TGTGCCAGCAGGGACAGACCCAGTACCGGGGAGCTGTTTTTT. The whole variable domain, remainder taken from reference TRBV11-3 and TRBJ2-2, is EAGVVQSPRYKIIEKKQPVAFWCNPISGHNTLYWYLQNLGQGPELLIRYENEEAVDDSQLPKDRFSAERLKGVDSTLKIQPAELGDSAVYLCASRDRPSTGELFFGEGSRLTVL.

The V call is TRBV18, the J call TRBJ1-2; D might be TRBD1 (6 bases). The V end was cut by 6 bases, the J end by 3 bases, with 11 bases between. From germline, CDR1 is KGHSH and CDR2 LQKENI. The CDR3 extends over 13 amino acids. This CDR3 is CASSPDRYYGYTF. CDR3 in DNA: TGTGCCAGCTCGCCGGACAGATACTATGGCTACACCTTC. Variable domain in full (rest from reference TRBV18 and TRBJ1-2): NAGVMQNPRHLVRRRGQEARLRCSPMKGHSHVYWYRQLPEEGLKFMVYLQKENIIDESGMPKERFSAEFPKEGPSILRIQQVVRGDSAAYFCASSPDRYYGYTFGSGTRLTVV.

The V gene is TRBV27, the J gene TRBJ2-1; 14 positions match TRBD2. The CDR3 extends over 16 amino acids. Germline CDR1 MNHEY, CDR2 SMNVEV (reference sequence). The V segment lost 5 bases and the J segment 6 bases; nucleotides outside the gene matches: 6. The chain's CDR3 is CASSPGTSGGINEQFF. The CDR3 nucleotides are TGTGCCAGCAGTCCCGGGACTAGCGGGGGAATCAATGAGCAGTTCTTC.

DNA of the CDR3: TGTGCCAGCAGTTTTCTCAGACTGCTCTCTGGGGCCAACGTCCTGACTTTC. It yields the protein CASSFLRLLSGANVLTF. The V call is TRBV6-2 or TRBV6-3, the J call TRBJ2-6; D is undetermined. This CDR3 has 17 amino acids. V gave up 4 bases and J gave up 0 bases, with 13 bases separating them. The germline gives CDR1 MNHEY, CDR2 SVGEGT.

This chain uses TRBV27 with TRBJ2-2, with D possibly being TRBD1 (6 bases). V was trimmed by 6 bases and J by 6 bases, leaving 14 bases between them. CDR3 size: 14 residues. Germline CDR1 is MNHEY and CDR2 is SMNVEV (reference sequence). The CDR3 sequence is CASSSRTVPGELFF. The CDR3 DNA follows: TGTGCCAGCAGCTCCCGGACAGTCCCCGGGGAGCTGTTTTTT.

The rearrangement joins TRBV6-5 to TRBJ1-3; a possible D gene is TRBD1 (6 bases). Germline CDR1 MNHEY, CDR2 SVGAGI. The CDR3 length is 14 residues. Between the trimmed V and J ends, which lost 5 bases and 0 bases, there was a span of 8 bases. In nucleotides, the CDR3 is TGTGCCAGCAGTCTACAGGGCTCTGGAAACACCATATATTTT. Translating gives CASSLQGSGNTIYF.

This chain joins TRBV2 and TRBJ1-6; 9 bases agree with TRBD1. V dropped 10 bases and J dropped 7; count of bases not matched to a gene: 8. Per germline, CDR1 SNHLY and CDR2 FYNNEI. The CDR3 is 14 amino acids. CDR3 coding DNA: TGTGCCAAACGAGGGGGGACAGGGAATTCACCCCTCCACTTT. It codes for CAKRGGTGNSPLHF.